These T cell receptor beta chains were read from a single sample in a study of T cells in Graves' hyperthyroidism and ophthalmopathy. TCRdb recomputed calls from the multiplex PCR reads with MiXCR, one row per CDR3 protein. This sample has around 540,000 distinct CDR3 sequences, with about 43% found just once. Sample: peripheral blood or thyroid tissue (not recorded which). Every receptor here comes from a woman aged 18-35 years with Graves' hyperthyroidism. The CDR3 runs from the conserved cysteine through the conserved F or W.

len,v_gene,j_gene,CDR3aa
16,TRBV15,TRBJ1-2,CATSRDRTGAGYGYTF
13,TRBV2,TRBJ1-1,CASRGQLNTEAFF
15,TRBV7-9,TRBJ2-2,CASSLAGGNSGELFF
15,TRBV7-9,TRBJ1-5,CASSHDSYSNQPQHF
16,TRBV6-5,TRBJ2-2,CASSYSVTRDTGELFF
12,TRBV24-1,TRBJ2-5,CASGRAWETQYF
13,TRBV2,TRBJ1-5,CASKDRGNQPQHF
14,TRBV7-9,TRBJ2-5,CASSWTGGGETQYF
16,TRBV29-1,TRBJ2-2,CSVDDSGGPSGGELFF
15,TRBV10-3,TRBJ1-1,CAISESQGRDTEAFF
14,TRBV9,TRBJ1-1,CASSVSSMNTEAFF
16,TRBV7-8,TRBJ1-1,CASSYGTSGGNNEAFF
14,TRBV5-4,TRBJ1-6,CASSLGHTDSPLHF
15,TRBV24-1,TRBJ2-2,CATSEGSTETGELFF
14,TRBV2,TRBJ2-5,CASRDIADQETQYF
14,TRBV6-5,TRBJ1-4,CASSYHHGGEKLFF
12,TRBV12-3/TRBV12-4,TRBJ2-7,CASSLGAGVEYF
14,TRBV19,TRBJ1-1,CASIRTGTNTEAFF
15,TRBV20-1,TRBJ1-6,CSASLRTESNSPLHF
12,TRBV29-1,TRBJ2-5,CSSRGLAETQYF
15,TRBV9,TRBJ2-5,CASSQGATEGETQYF
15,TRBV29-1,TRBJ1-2,CSVDGDRGGNYGYTF
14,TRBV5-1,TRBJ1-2,CASSLGGGVSGYTF
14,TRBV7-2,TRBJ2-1,CASSPGTGSYEQFF
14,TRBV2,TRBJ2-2,CASSSITNTGELFF
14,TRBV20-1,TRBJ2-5,CSARQTRDQETQYF
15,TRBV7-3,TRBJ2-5,CASSWGGEVQETQYF
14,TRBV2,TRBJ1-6,CASRAGLYNSPLHF
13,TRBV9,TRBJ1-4,CASSAGADEKLFF
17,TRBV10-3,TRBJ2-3,CAISESGSGSSTDTQYF
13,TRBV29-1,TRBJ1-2,CSVEDGTGGGHTF
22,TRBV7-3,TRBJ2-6,CASSDDYLQDFVGQPGANVLTF
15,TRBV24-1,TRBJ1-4,CATSDGGTTNEKLFF
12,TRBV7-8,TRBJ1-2,CASSLAADGYTF
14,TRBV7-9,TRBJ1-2,CASSTRQGAYGYTF
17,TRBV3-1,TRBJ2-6,CASSQDASLRGANVLTF
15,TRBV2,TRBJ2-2,CASSEKASVTGELFF
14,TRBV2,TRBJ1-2,CASSEGGSGYGYTF
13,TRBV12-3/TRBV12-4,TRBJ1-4,CASSSNGDEKLFF
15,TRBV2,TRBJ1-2,CASSEVGRQVGGYTF
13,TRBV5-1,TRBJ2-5,CASSLQASETQYF
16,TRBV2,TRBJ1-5,CACSGRDARSNQPQHF
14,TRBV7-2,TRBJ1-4,CASSKPNSEEKLFF
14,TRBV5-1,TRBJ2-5,CASSAGTGQETQYF
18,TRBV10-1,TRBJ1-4,CASCPGTGSWSTNEKLFF
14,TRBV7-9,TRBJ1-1,CASSRVGEGTEAFF
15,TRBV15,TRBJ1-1,CATSSASTGDTEAFF
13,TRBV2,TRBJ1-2,CASSLSIRGGYTF
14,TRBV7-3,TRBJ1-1,CASSLSSVDTEAFF
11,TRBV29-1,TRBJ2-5,CSAQGPETQYF
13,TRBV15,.,CARAPSGRFEQYF
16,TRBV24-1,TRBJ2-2,CATSDVDRVVAGELFF
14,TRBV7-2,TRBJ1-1,CASSLGGMAVEPFF
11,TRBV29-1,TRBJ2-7,CSGRPGYEQYF
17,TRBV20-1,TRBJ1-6,CSARDTRQRSVNSPLHF
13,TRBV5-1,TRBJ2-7,CASSFQETYEQYF
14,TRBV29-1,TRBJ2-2,CSVRRLQNTGELFF
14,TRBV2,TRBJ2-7,CATSSIQGSGEQYF
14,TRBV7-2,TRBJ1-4,CASSLNRSPEKLFF